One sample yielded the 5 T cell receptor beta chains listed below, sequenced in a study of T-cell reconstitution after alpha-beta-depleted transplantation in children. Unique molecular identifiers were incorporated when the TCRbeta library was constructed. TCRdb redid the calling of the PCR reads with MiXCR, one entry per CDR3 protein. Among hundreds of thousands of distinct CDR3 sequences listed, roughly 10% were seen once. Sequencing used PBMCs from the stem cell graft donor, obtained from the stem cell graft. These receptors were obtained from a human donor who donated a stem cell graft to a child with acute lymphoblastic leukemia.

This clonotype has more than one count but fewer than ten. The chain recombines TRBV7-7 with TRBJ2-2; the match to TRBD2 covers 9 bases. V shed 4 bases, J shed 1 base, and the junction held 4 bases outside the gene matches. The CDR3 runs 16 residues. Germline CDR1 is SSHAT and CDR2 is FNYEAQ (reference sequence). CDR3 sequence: CASSYQAGGNTGELFF. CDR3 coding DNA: TGTGCCAGCAGCTATCAAGCGGGGGGGAACACCGGGGAGCTGTTTTTT.

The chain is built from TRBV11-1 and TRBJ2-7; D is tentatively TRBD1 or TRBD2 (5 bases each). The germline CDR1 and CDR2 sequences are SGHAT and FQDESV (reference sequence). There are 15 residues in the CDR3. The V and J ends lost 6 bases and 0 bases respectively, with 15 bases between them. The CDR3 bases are TGTGCCAGCAGGCAACACGGGGCATCCTCCTACGAGCAGTACTTC. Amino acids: CASRQHGASSYEQYF.

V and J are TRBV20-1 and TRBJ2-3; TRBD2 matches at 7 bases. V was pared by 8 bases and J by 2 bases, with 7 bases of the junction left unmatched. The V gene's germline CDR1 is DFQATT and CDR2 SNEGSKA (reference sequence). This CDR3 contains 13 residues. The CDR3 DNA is TGCAGTTGGGGGGAGGGATACACAGATACGCAGTATTTT. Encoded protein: CSWGEGYTDTQYF.

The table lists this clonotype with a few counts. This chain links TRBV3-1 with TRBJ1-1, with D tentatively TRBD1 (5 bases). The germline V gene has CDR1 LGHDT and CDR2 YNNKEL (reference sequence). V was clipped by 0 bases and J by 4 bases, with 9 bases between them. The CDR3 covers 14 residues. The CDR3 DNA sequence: TGTGCCAGCAGCCAAGATAGTGGGGGCACTGAAGCTTTCTTT. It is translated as CASSQDSGGTEAFF.

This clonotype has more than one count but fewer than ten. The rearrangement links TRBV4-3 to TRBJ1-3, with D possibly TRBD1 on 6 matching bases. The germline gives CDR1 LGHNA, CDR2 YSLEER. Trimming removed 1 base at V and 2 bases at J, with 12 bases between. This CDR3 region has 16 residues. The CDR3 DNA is TGCGCCAGCAGCCAAGCTCGGGGGCTAGCTGGAAACACCATATATTTT. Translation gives CASSQARGLAGNTIYF.